The entry below gives a single TCR beta chain sequence along with its context. What it binds is not known. Template switching added a universal primer site; cDNA carried unique molecular identifiers. TCRdb reprocessed the 5' RACE reads via MiXCR and lists one record per CDR3 protein. This sample carries 300,000 to 400,000 distinct CDR3 sequences, about 9% of them seen once, and the ten largest clones take 8.5% to 10%. The record originates from a study of identical twins. Overall study findings and caveats: Carriage of fewer insertions was seen in abundant cord blood beta clonotypes, whereas memory repertoires showed none. Twin-shared out-of-frame alpha sequences showed excess low generation probability.

Deletions cut 3 bases from V and 5 bases from J, with 13 bases between. Germline CDR1 reads LNHNV; CDR2 reads YYDKDF (reference sequence). CDR3 length: 15 residues. The clonotype comes from a woman aged 50 to 65 in good health. The specimen was naive T cells sorted from blood. The chain has TRBV15 and TRBJ2-2; tentative D call: TRBD2 (6 bases). The CDR3 spells CATSSPGRDTGELFF. DNA of the CDR3: TGTGCCACCAGCAGCCCCGGGCGGGATACCGGGGAGCTGTTTTTT. The entire variable domain, with the rest obtained from reference TRBV15 and TRBJ2-2, is as follows: DAMVIQNPRYQVTQFGKPVTLSCSQTLNHNVMYWYQQKSSQAPKLLFHYYDKDFNNEADTPDNFQSRRPNTSFCFLDIRSPGLGDTAMYLCATSSPGRDTGELFFGEGSRLTVL.